A single sample is the source of the 15 T cell receptor beta chains below, sequenced in a study of T cell responses to AZD1222 COVID-19 vaccine. Using immunoSEQ multiplex PCR, the repertoire was profiled, and TCRdb retains in-frame clones only, with some absent. In the table there are roughly 200,000 clones, roughly nine tenths of which are singletons. The sequenced sample was peripheral blood, obtained 28 days after the second AZD1222 dose. Receptors originate from an adult who received the AZD1222 COVID-19 vaccine.

This clone showed up just once. This chain links TRBV11-2 with TRBJ1-2, with TRBD1 identical over 7 bases. Germline lookup yields CDR1 SGHAT and CDR2 FQNNGV. Unmatched junction bases numbered 15, after V lost 7 bases and J lost 4 bases. The CDR3 totals 16 residues. CDR3 sequence: CASTRLRQGVRYGYTF. CDR3 coding DNA: TGTGCCAGCACCCGGCTAAGGCAGGGGGTTCGCTATGGCTACACCTTC. Full variable domain (rest looked up from reference TRBV11-2 and TRBJ1-2): EAGVAQSPRYKIIEKRQSVAFWCNPISGHATLYWYQQILGQGPKLLIQFQNNGVVDDSQLPKDRFSAERLKGVDSTLKIQPAKLEDSAVYLCASTRLRQGVRYGYTFGSGTRLTVV.

This clone was recorded only once. The chain carries TRBV7-6 and TRBJ1-2; 7 bases are shared with TRBD1. The germline V gene encodes CDR1 SGHVS and CDR2 FNYEAQ. With 1 base clipped from V and 4 bases from J, the junction kept 9 bases outside the gene matches. The CDR3 is 16 residues long. The CDR3 bases are TGTGCCAGCAGCTTAGAGAGACAGGGCACGAGCTATGGCTACACCTTC. The encoded protein is CASSLERQGTSYGYTF.

This sequence joins TRBV7-3 and TRBJ2-5; D might be TRBD1 (6 bases). The V and J ends lost 4 bases and 6 bases respectively, with 18 bases between them. From germline, CDR1 is SGHTA and CDR2 FQGTGA. The CDR3 is 15 amino acids. The CDR3 loop is CASSSGAPGDQTQYF. The CDR3 coding sequence is TGTGCCAGCAGCTCAGGGGCGCCTGGGGATCAGACCCAGTACTTC.

The chain carries TRBV29-1 and TRBJ2-7; 9 positions agree with TRBD2. CDR1 SQVTM and CDR2 ANQGSEA come from the germline V gene. After removal of 3 bases from V and 3 bases from J, the junction contained 9 bases not matched to a gene. The CDR3 covers 15 residues. The CDR3 protein is CSVDQTGTSRYEQYF. Here the CDR3 DNA reads TGCAGCGTTGACCAAACCGGGACTAGCCGCTACGAGCAGTACTTC.

This rearrangement joins TRBV6-5 to TRBJ1-6; 9 bases match TRBD1. The CDR3 sequence is 13 residues long. Germline V gene lookup returns CDR1 MNHEY and CDR2 SVGAGI. The V gene end was trimmed by 6 bases and the J gene end by 9 bases; junction bases not matched to a gene: 3. The CDR3 spells CASRGQGSSPLHF. CDR3 nucleotides: TGTGCCAGCAGGGGACAGGGCTCTTCACCCCTCCACTTT.

The V and J genes are TRBV7-2 and TRBJ2-3; 12 bases align to TRBD2. Germline V gene lookup returns CDR1 SGHTA and CDR2 FQGNSA. The CDR3 spans 16 residues. V shed 6 bases, J shed 6 bases, and the junction held 10 bases outside the gene matches. The CDR3 region has the DNA TGTGCCAGCAGTCCCGGACTAGCGGGGTTATGGGATACGCAGTATTTT. Translating it yields CASSPGLAGLWDTQYF.

The CDR3 DNA reads as TGTGCCACCAGTGTCGCCCCCCAGCGGGGGGGTTACGAGCAGTACTTC. This gives the protein CATSVAPQRGGYEQYF. This sequence joins TRBV24-1 and TRBJ2-7; TRBD2 matches at 10 bases. The germline gives CDR1 KGHDR, CDR2 SFDVKD. The CDR3 loop spans 16 amino acids. Trimming at V came to 5 bases and at J to 4 bases, leaving 10 bases not matched to a gene.

The genes are TRBV12-3 or TRBV12-4 and TRBJ1-5; D remains unclear. Trimming removed 7 bases at V and 8 bases at J, with 15 bases between. There are 13 residues in the CDR3. The chain's CDR3 is CASTPNRVEPQHF. CDR3 sequence (DNA): TGTGCCAGCACCCCTAACAGAGTAGAGCCCCAGCATTTT.

The CDR3 sequence: CASSAGEWGRGGELFF. CDR3 DNA: TGCGCCAGCAGTGCCGGGGAGTGGGGTCGAGGCGGGGAGCTGTTTTTT. V is TRBV10-1 and J is TRBJ2-2, with a tentative D call TRBD2 (5 bases). This CDR3 region has 16 residues. Germline-derived CDR1 and CDR2 are WNHNN and SYGVQD (reference sequence). The V end lost 4 bases, the J end lost 7 bases, and 19 bases lay between the germline ends.

The chain has TRBV4-3 and TRBJ1-2, with a tentative D call TRBD1 (5 bases). The CDR3 is 13 amino acids. CDR1 and CDR2 from the germline V gene are LGHNA and YSLEER. Trimming cost V 1 base and J 9 bases, with 12 bases left between them. The CDR3 nucleotides are TGCGCCAGCAGCCAAGGGGAAGGGGAGAGCTACACCTTC. Translation: CASSQGEGESYTF.

CDR3 DNA: TGTGCCAGCAGCCCTCGGACAGGGGAAAGGAATGGCTACACCTTC. Translated: CASSPRTGERNGYTF. The V and J genes are TRBV7-9 and TRBJ1-2, with 9 bases lining up with TRBD1. The junction had 10 bases not matched to a gene; V was cut back by 5 bases and J by 6 bases. This CDR3 region has 15 residues. Germline CDR1 reads SEHNR; CDR2 reads FQNEAQ (reference sequence).

The chain uses TRBV30 and TRBJ1-2; TRBD1 agrees at 7 bases. With 3 bases clipped from V and 3 bases from J, the junction kept 7 bases outside the gene matches. There are 14 residues in the CDR3. Per the germline V gene, CDR1 is GTSNPN and CDR2 is SVGIG (reference sequence). CDR3 amino acids: CAWSPTGVDYGYTF. The CDR3 DNA sequence: TGTGCCTGGAGCCCTACAGGGGTTGACTATGGCTACACCTTC. The variable domain in full, completed from reference TRBV30 and TRBJ1-2, reads SQTIHQWPATLVQPVGSPLSLECTVEGTSNPNLYWYRQAAGRGLQLLFYSVGIGQISSEVPQNLSASRPQDRQFILSSKKLLLSDSGFYLCAWSPTGVDYGYTFGSGTRLTVV.

This clone is a singleton in its sample. This sequence joins TRBV6-5 and TRBJ2-1, with TRBD2 matching over 9 bases. Per germline, CDR1 MNHEY and CDR2 SVGAGI. This CDR3 is 13 amino acids long. V lost 6 bases and J lost 7; bases outside the gene matches: 4. CDR3 nucleotide sequence: TGTGCCAGCAGGGCGGGGGGGCTGAATGAGCAGTTCTTC. Protein sequence: CASRAGGLNEQFF.

This chain links TRBV6-6 with TRBJ1-6; no firm D call. Trimming took off 5 bases at V and 0 bases at J, with 14 bases between the two ends. The germline CDR1 and CDR2 sequences are MNHNY and SVGAGI (reference sequence). This CDR3 has 17 amino acids. This CDR3 is CASSPSGRGSYNSPLHF. DNA of the CDR3: TGTGCCAGCAGTCCTTCTGGGAGAGGCTCCTATAATTCACCCCTCCACTTT.

The gene calls are TRBV6-2 or TRBV6-3 and TRBJ1-4; D not resolved. The germline V gene has CDR1 MNHEY and CDR2 SVGEGT. The V end was cut by 3 bases, the J end by 8 bases, with 7 bases between. This CDR3 is built from 12 residues. In DNA, the CDR3 is TGTGCCAGCAGTTATTCGGGCGAAAAACTGTTTTTT. Translated: CASSYSGEKLFF.